This T cell receptor (beta chain) comes out of a study of blood T cell repertoires in COVID-19. At the level of the study: COVID-19 samples, acute and convalescent, were from the United States, Italy and Spain. Sources were T cells, B-cell-depleted T cells, or PBMCs; the material itself was cDNA or gDNA.

In germline, CDR1 is SGHNT, CDR2 YYREEE (reference sequence). This CDR3 has 15 amino acids. V gave up 4 bases and J gave up 3 bases, with 17 bases separating them. Authors' methods: From reference gene primer amplification, estimates of nucleated cell counts were derived. Assay: immunoSEQ multiplex PCR; the TCRdb copy retains only in-frame clones and omits some. That table furnishes V, J and clone size, whereas the DNA furnished D and trimming. Here the sample spans more than 150,000 clones, around 85% being singletons. The genes are TRBV5-4 and TRBJ2-7, with D possibly matching TRBD2 (6 bases). Sequences were obtained from peripheral blood. This TCR was sampled from a man between 65 and 80 years old with active or convalescent COVID-19. CDR3: CASSLGDGRFYEQYF. The CDR3 DNA follows: TGTGCCAGCAGCCTGGGTGACGGGAGATTCTACGAGCAGTACTTC. Filled out from reference TRBV5-4 and TRBJ2-7, the complete variable domain reads ETGVTQSPTHLIKTRGQQVTLRCSSQSGHNTVSWYQQALGQGPQFIFQYYREEENGRGNFPPRFSGLQFPNYSSELNVNALELDDSALYLCASSLGDGRFYEQYFGPGTRLTVT.